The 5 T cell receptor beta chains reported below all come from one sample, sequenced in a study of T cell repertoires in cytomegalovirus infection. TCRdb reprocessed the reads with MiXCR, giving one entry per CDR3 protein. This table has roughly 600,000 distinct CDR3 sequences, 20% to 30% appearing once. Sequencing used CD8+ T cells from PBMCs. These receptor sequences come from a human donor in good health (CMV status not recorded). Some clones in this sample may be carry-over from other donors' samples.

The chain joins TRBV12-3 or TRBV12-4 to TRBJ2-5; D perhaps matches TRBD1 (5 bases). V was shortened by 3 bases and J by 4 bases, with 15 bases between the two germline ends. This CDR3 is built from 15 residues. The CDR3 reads CASSLSQGMLETQYF. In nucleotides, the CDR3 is TGTGCCAGCAGTTTGAGTCAGGGTATGCTAGAGACCCAGTACTTC.

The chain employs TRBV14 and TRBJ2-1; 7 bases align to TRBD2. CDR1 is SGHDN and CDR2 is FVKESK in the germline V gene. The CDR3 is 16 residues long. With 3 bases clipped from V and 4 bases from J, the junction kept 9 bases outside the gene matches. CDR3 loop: CASSHPGGVAYNEQFF. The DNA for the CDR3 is TGTGCCAGCAGCCACCCGGGGGGAGTCGCTTACAATGAGCAGTTCTTC.

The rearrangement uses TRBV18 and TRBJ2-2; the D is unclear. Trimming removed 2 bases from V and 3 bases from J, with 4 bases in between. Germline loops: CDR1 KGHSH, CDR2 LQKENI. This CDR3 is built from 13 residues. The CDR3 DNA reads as TGTGCCAGCTCACCAGTCTACACCGGGGAGCTGTTTTTT. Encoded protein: CASSPVYTGELFF. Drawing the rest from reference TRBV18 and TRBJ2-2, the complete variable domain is NAGVMQNPRHLVRRRGQEARLRCSPMKGHSHVYWYRQLPEEGLKFMVYLQKENIIDESGMPKERFSAEFPKEGPSILRIQQVVRGDSAAYFCASSPVYTGELFFGEGSRLTVL.

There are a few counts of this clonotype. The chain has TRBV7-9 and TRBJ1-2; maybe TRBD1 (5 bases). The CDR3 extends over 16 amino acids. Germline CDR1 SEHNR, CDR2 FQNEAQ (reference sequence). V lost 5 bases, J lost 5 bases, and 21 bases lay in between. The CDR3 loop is CASSALEGEDLYGYTF. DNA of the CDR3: TGTGCCAGCAGCGCACTAGAAGGGGAGGATCTTTATGGCTACACCTTC.

The CDR3 DNA follows: TGTGCCAGCAGTGTGTTAGGGATCAACACCGGGGAGCTGTTTTTT. Protein sequence: CASSVLGINTGELFF. The chain has TRBV2 and TRBJ2-2; unclear D gene. This CDR3 region has 15 residues. Germline V gives CDR1 SNHLY, CDR2 FYNNEI. The V gene lost 4 bases and the J gene lost 2 bases, with 11 bases spanning the gap.